The 2 T cell receptor beta chains listed next were all sequenced from one sample in a study of blood T cells in healthy people across ages. Combining a sample-barcoded 5' primer with a J-beta primer mix, a second PCR ran for roughly 7 to 11 cycles. TCRdb recomputed calls from the 5' RACE reads with MiXCR, one row per CDR3 protein. The repertoire has over 550,000 distinct CDR3 sequences, roughly 31% of them found once; the top ten carry 15% to 18%. The sequenced sample consisted of blood. The receptors derive from a woman over 75 in good health.

Ten or more counts support this clonotype. The chain combines TRBV12-3 or TRBV12-4 with TRBJ1-6, with 8 bases identical to TRBD1. CDR3 size: 15 residues. Trimming removed 5 bases from V and 8 bases from J; junction bases left unmatched: 8. The CDR3 spells CASSQTGQGYSPLHF. Here the CDR3 DNA reads TGTGCCAGCAGTCAGACAGGACAGGGATATTCACCCCTCCACTTT.

The CDR3 DNA reads TGTGCCAGCAGCTATTATACAGGGAGCTATGGCTACACCTTC. This gives the protein CASSYYTGSYGYTF. This rearrangement joins TRBV7-2 to TRBJ1-2; TRBD1 is a possible D gene (6 bases). Germline values: CDR1 SGHTA, CDR2 FQGNSA. The V gene lost 4 bases and the J gene lost 4 bases, with 13 bases spanning the gap. CDR3 length equals 14 residues.